The 28 T cell receptor beta chains listed next were all sequenced from one sample in a study of blood T cell repertoires in COVID-19. Sequenced by immunoSEQ multiplex PCR; TCRdb stores in-frame clones only, minus some. The data contain roughly 70,000 clones, 85% to 90% of them singletons. The sample was peripheral blood. Source of these receptors: a man between 50 and 59 years old with active COVID-19.

This chain joins TRBV6-6 and TRBJ1-3, with D uncertain. CDR3 size: 16 residues. The ends were cut back, 5 bases at V and 2 bases at J, with 16 bases in the middle. Germline CDR1 and CDR2: MNHNY and SVGAGI (reference sequence). CDR3 nucleotide sequence: TGTGCCAGCAGTCCGCGGGGTAGGGCCCCTGGAAACACCATATATTTT. The encoded protein is CASSPRGRAPGNTIYF.

This sequence joins TRBV7-8 and TRBJ2-5; 8 bases are shared with TRBD1. V dropped 5 bases and J dropped 2; count of bases not matched to a gene: 10. CDR1 SGHVS and CDR2 FQNEAQ come from the germline V gene. The CDR3 runs to 16 residues. The CDR3 region is CASSQNGQGLQETQYF. As DNA, the CDR3 is TGTGCCAGCAGCCAAAACGGACAGGGATTGCAAGAGACCCAGTACTTC.

V is TRBV7-9 and J is TRBJ1-4, with 8 bases fitting TRBD1. The CDR3 runs 14 residues. CDR1 and CDR2 (germline): SEHNR, FQNEAQ (reference sequence). Trimming took 4 bases from V and 11 from J; bases not matched to a gene: 9. The CDR3 protein is CASSSRQGPAKLFF. CDR3 DNA sequence: TGTGCCAGCAGCTCCCGACAGGGGCCAGCGAAACTGTTTTTT. Based on the CDR3 plus reference TRBV7-9 and TRBJ1-4, the full variable domain is DTGVSQNPRHKITKRGQNVTFRCDPISEHNRLYWYRQTLGQGPEFLTYFQNEAQLEKSRLLSDRFSAERPKGSFSTLEIQRTEQGDSAMYLCASSSRQGPAKLFFGSGTQLSVL.

The CDR3 sequence: CATSRDNSGGELFF. DNA of the CDR3: TGTGCCACCAGCAGAGATAACTCGGGTGGGGAGCTGTTTTTT. V and J are TRBV15 and TRBJ2-2; D is unresolved. CDR1 and CDR2 from the germline V gene are LNHNV and YYDKDF (reference sequence). Trimming shortened V by 0 bases and J by 8 bases, and 10 bases separated the two germline ends. There are 14 residues in the CDR3.

V and J are TRBV7-2 and TRBJ2-7; D is unresolved. The CDR3 spans 13 residues. Germline-derived CDR1 and CDR2 are SGHTA and FQGNSA. Between the trimmed V and J ends, which lost 0 bases and 2 bases, there was a span of 5 bases. The CDR3 sequence is CASSLARTYEQYF. DNA for the CDR3: TGTGCCAGCAGCTTAGCGCGCACCTACGAGCAGTACTTC. The whole variable domain, filled in from reference TRBV7-2 and TRBJ2-7, reads GAGVSQSPSNKVTEKGKDVELRCDPISGHTALYWYRQSLGQGLEFLIYFQGNSAPDKSGLPSDRFSAERTGGSVSTLTIQRTQQEDSAVYLCASSLARTYEQYFGPGTRLTVT.

The V and J genes are TRBV28 and TRBJ2-3; D perhaps matches TRBD2 (5 bases). The CDR3 runs to 14 residues. V was pared by 3 bases and J by 4 bases, with 11 bases between. The germline V gene has CDR1 MDHEN and CDR2 SYDVKM. This CDR3 is CASSFQRRADTQYF. CDR3 sequence (DNA): TGTGCCAGCAGTTTCCAACGGCGGGCAGATACGCAGTATTTT.

The chain is built from TRBV9 and TRBJ1-1; 7 bases line up with TRBD1. Germline CDR1 is SGDLS and CDR2 is YYNGEE. This CDR3 has 14 amino acids. After removal of 3 bases from V and 7 bases from J, the junction contained 9 bases not matched to a gene. This CDR3 is CASSAEGQLYEAFF. The CDR3 nucleotides read TGTGCCAGCAGCGCCGAGGGACAGTTATATGAAGCTTTCTTT.

The rearrangement links TRBV27 to TRBJ2-2; 9 nucleotides align to TRBD1. V gave up 0 bases and J gave up 6 bases; unmatched junction bases: 2. This CDR3 is 15 amino acids long. Germline CDR1 is MNHEY and CDR2 is SMNVEV (reference sequence). CDR3 sequence (DNA): TGTGCCAGCAGTTTATCCGGGACAGGGCCCGGGGAGCTGTTTTTT. Encoded protein: CASSLSGTGPGELFF.

This clone was counted once. V gene TRBV5-1 combines with J gene TRBJ2-1, with 8 bases fitting TRBD1. After removal of 2 bases from V and 8 bases from J, the junction contained 12 bases not matched to a gene. Germline V gene data show CDR1 as SGHRS and CDR2 as YFSETQ. This CDR3 has 16 amino acids. The CDR3 loop reads CASSLRGQGWGDEQFF. DNA of the CDR3: TGCGCCAGCAGCTTACGTGGACAGGGATGGGGCGATGAGCAGTTCTTC.

The chain has TRBV9 and TRBJ2-2; TRBD1 agrees at 7 bases. V dropped 3 bases and J dropped 0; count of bases not matched to a gene: 8. The CDR3 extends over 17 amino acids. The germline CDR1 and CDR2 sequences are SGDLS and YYNGEE. CDR3 protein: CASSAVWGQPNTGELFF. The CDR3 nucleotides are TGTGCCAGCAGCGCAGTGTGGGGACAGCCGAACACCGGGGAGCTGTTTTTT.

The chain uses TRBV27 and TRBJ2-7; D might be TRBD2 (5 bases). Trimming stripped 5 bases from V and 0 bases from J, with 11 bases between. This CDR3 comprises 14 residues. Looked up from germline, CDR1 is MNHEY and CDR2 is SMNVEV (reference sequence). CDR3 DNA: TGTGCCAGCAGTCCCCAGCGGCTCTCCTACGAGCAGTACTTC. As protein: CASSPQRLSYEQYF.

The table lists this clone with a few counts. The chain employs TRBV24-1 and TRBJ2-2; 9 bases are a match to TRBD2. V lost 6 bases, J lost 4 bases, and 5 bases stayed unmatched. CDR1 is KGHDR, CDR2 SFDVKD, per germline. This CDR3 has 15 residues. CDR3: CATSLAGGGTGELFF. DNA for the CDR3: TGTGCCACCAGTCTCGCGGGAGGGGGCACCGGGGAGCTGTTTTTT.

This chain joins TRBV18 and TRBJ1-5; 7 nucleotides align to TRBD1. This CDR3 spans 15 amino acids. Germline V gene lookup returns CDR1 KGHSH and CDR2 LQKENI. Unmatched junction bases numbered 7, after V lost 5 bases and J lost 3 bases. CDR3 amino acids: CASSAGQASNQPQHF. The CDR3 nucleotides read TGTGCCAGCTCAGCAGGACAGGCTTCCAATCAGCCCCAGCATTTT.

This chain connects TRBV27 to TRBJ2-1; perhaps TRBD2 as D (5 bases). The germline CDR1 and CDR2 sequences are MNHEY and SMNVEV (reference sequence). CDR3 size: 13 residues. Trimming cost V 3 bases and J 3 bases, with 6 bases left between them. The chain's CDR3 is CASSFDYYNEQFF. CDR3 sequence (DNA): TGTGCCAGCAGTTTCGACTACTACAATGAGCAGTTCTTC.

The chain is built from TRBV6-5 and TRBJ2-7, with D tentatively TRBD1 (5 bases). The length of the CDR3 is 13 residues. CDR1 is MNHEY, CDR2 SVGAGI, per germline. Trimming stripped 4 bases from V and 5 bases from J, with 12 bases between. CDR3 protein: CASSSTGIDEQYF. The CDR3, as DNA: TGTGCCAGCAGTTCCACAGGTATTGACGAGCAGTACTTC.

This chain connects TRBV6-4 to TRBJ2-3, with 8 bases identical to TRBD2. The CDR3 length is 15 residues. Trimming removed 5 bases from V and 3 bases from J; junction bases left unmatched: 7. Germline V gene sequence: CDR1 MRHNA, CDR2 SNTAGT. The CDR3 region is CASSPAGALTDTQYF. As DNA, the CDR3 is TGTGCCAGCAGTCCAGCGGGGGCCCTGACAGATACGCAGTATTTT.

The chain carries TRBV7-3 and TRBJ2-1, with a tentative D call TRBD1 (5 bases). The CDR3 consists of 15 residues. Germline V gene sequence: CDR1 SGHTA, CDR2 FQGTGA. V was pared by 2 bases and J by 6 bases, with 14 bases between. In nucleotides, the CDR3 is TGTGCCAGCAGCTTAGTCAGGACAACCTCCAATGAGCAGTTCTTC. It yields the protein CASSLVRTTSNEQFF.

This clone was observed many times. The V gene is TRBV6-5, the J gene TRBJ1-4, with D tentatively TRBD1 (6 bases). Trimming took off 6 bases at V and 8 bases at J, with 19 bases between the two ends. Germline assignment: CDR1 MNHEY and CDR2 SVGAGI. The CDR3 length is 15 residues. The CDR3 DNA sequence: TGTGCCAGCAGCCCCGTCCGGGGGGCGGGGGAAAAACTGTTTTTT. It translates to CASSPVRGAGEKLFF.

This clone appeared a single time. The chain employs TRBV5-1 and TRBJ1-1; 10 bases fit TRBD1. Trimming at V came to 5 bases and at J to 7 bases, leaving 8 bases not matched to a gene. The germline CDR1 and CDR2 sequences are SGHRS and YFSETQ. The CDR3 is 14 residues long. The CDR3 region has the DNA TGCGCCAGCAGTTATCCGGGACAGGGGCATGAAGCTTTCTTT. Translated, it gives CASSYPGQGHEAFF.

The chain is built from TRBV5-8 and TRBJ2-5; 8 positions agree with TRBD2. The CDR3 is 16 residues long. Germline V gene data show CDR1 as SGHTS and CDR2 as YDEGEE. V was clipped by 4 bases and J by 1 base; unmatched bases: 9. The CDR3 loop is CASSPGRGAFQETQYF. CDR3 coding DNA: TGTGCCAGCAGCCCCGGGCGGGGGGCCTTCCAAGAGACCCAGTACTTC.

V and J are TRBV27 and TRBJ1-2; TRBD1 agrees at 7 bases. CDR3 length: 15 amino acids. The ends lost 7 bases at V and 1 base at J; junction bases unmatched: 9. Per the germline V gene, CDR1 is MNHEY and CDR2 is SMNVEV (reference sequence). The CDR3 coding sequence is TGTGCCAGCAAGAGACAGGGATGGGATAACTATGGCTACACCTTC. It encodes CASKRQGWDNYGYTF.

The CDR3 protein is CASSERLIGTSGKGDIQYF. CDR3 DNA sequence: TGTGCCAGCAGTGAACGTTTGATTGGGACTAGCGGGAAAGGGGACATTCAGTACTTC. The V and J genes are TRBV6-1 and TRBJ2-4; 13 positions match TRBD2. This CDR3 spans 19 amino acids. The V and J ends lost 2 bases and 8 bases, in that order; junction bases with no gene match: 15. Germline assignment: CDR1 MNHNS and CDR2 SASEGT.

The J gene is TRBJ2-2, the V gene TRBV19, with 10 bases that match TRBD1. The germline V gene has CDR1 LNHDA and CDR2 SQIVND (reference sequence). This CDR3 contains 19 residues. J lost 5 bases, V lost 4 bases, and 16 bases had no gene match. The CDR3 here is CASSTGKRRDRGFTGELFF. The CDR3 DNA follows: TGTGCCAGTAGTACAGGGAAACGCCGGGACAGGGGTTTTACCGGGGAGCTGTTTTTT.

The chain has TRBV5-5 and TRBJ1-2; maybe TRBD1 (5 bases). CDR3 length: 14 residues. From germline, CDR1 is SGHKS and CDR2 YYEKEE (reference sequence). V lost 4 bases and J 11 bases, leaving 21 bases between the germline ends. In DNA form, the CDR3 reads TGTGCCAGCAGCCCCGGACACCTTCGCGCGTGGTACACCTTC. It encodes CASSPGHLRAWYTF.

The chain uses TRBV9 and TRBJ2-1, with 9 bases matching TRBD1. The CDR3 covers 18 residues. The germline V gene encodes CDR1 SGDLS and CDR2 YYNGEE. Trimming at V came to 4 bases and at J to 2 bases, leaving 13 bases not matched to a gene. CDR3 coding DNA: TGTGCCAGCAGCCTAAATCCATCACAGGGGGCGGCCTACAATGAGCAGTTCTTC. It codes for CASSLNPSQGAAYNEQFF.

This chain uses TRBV9 with TRBJ2-1; a weak D match, TRBD2 (6 bases). Deletions cut 0 bases from V and 8 bases from J, with 18 bases between. Germline CDR1 is SGDLS and CDR2 is YYNGEE. The CDR3 has 16 residues. The CDR3 reads CASSVGSSGTSDEQFF. CDR3 DNA: TGTGCCAGCAGCGTAGGAAGTAGCGGAACCTCGGATGAGCAGTTCTTC.

By proportion, this clone is medium-sized. The rearrangement links TRBV10-2 to TRBJ1-4; TRBD1 might be the D (6 bases). Germline CDR1 is WSHSY and CDR2 is SAAADI. Trimming stripped 8 bases from V and 7 bases from J, with 14 bases between. This CDR3 comprises 13 residues. The CDR3 DNA reads TGCGCCAGCTCCAGGGGAAGGGCTGAAAAACTGTTTTTT. Its protein product is CASSRGRAEKLFF.

The chain couples TRBV24-1 to TRBJ2-3; possibly TRBD2 for D (6 bases). This CDR3 has 14 residues. V lost 3 bases to trimming and J lost 2 bases, with 8 bases between them. The germline CDR1 and CDR2 sequences are KGHDR and SFDVKD. CDR3 DNA: TGTGCCACCAGTGATGGGGGGTACACAGATACGCAGTATTTT. It specifies CATSDGGYTDTQYF.